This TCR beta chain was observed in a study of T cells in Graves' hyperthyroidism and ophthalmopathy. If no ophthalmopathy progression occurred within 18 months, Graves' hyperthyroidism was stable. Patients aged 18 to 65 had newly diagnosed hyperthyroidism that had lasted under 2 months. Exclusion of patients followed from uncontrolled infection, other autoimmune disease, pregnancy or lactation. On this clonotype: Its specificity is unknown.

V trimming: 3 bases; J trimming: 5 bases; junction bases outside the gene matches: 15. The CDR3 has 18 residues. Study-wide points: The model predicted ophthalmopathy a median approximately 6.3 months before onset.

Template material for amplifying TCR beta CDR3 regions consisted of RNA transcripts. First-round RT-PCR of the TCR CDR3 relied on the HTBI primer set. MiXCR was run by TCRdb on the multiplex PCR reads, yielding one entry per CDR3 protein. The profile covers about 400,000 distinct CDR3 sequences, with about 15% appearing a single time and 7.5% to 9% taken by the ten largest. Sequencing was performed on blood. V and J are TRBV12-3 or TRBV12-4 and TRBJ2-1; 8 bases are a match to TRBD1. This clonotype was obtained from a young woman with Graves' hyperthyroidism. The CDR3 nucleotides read TGTGCCAGCAGTTTTATTTTCGAAGACAGGGGTTTGGACAATGAGCAGTTCTTC. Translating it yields CASSFIFEDRGLDNEQFF.